The source of this TCR beta chain is a study of T-cell reconstitution after alpha-beta-depleted transplantation in children. Study conclusions and caveats: Alpha-beta T cells about two months after transplant reportedly derived from several hundred expanded graft clones. T-cell numbers and diversity, one year after transplant, stemmed largely from T cells that were newly produced. Surviving recipient T cells and thymic progenitors accounted for the high day-60 TCRbeta diversity observed in some patients.

The CDR3 is 13 residues long. V lost 0 bases and J lost 14, with 16 bases in between. Germline values: CDR1 SGHRS, CDR2 YFSETQ. With regard to this clonotype: The antigen remains unidentified.

Unique molecular identifiers were used to barcode this TCRbeta library. TCRdb redid the calling of the PCR reads with MiXCR, one entry per CDR3 protein. The top ten clones hold approximately 4.5% of a sample with around 800,000 distinct CDR3 sequences, approximately 15% of them seen once. The receptor's source is a male patient younger than 18 who had a stem cell transplant for acute lymphoblastic leukemia, so the T cells may come from the graft donor. The V and J genes are TRBV5-1 and TRBJ2-3, with D tentatively TRBD1 (6 bases). The sample was PBMCs, mostly from graft donor cells, taken 360 days after TCRalphabeta/CD19-depleted stem cell transplant. CDR3 loop: CASSLEGVEIMYF. CDR3 coding DNA: TGCGCCAGCAGCTTGGAGGGGGTGGAAATCATGTATTTT.